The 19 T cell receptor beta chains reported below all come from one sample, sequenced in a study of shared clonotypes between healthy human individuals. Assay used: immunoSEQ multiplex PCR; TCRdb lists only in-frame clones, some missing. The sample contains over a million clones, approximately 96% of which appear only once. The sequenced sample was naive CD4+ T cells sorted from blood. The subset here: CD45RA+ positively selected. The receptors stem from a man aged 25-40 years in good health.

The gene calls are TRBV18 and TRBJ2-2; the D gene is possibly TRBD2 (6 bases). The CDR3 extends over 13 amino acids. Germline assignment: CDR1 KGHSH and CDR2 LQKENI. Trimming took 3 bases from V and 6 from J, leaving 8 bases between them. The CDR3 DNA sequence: TGTGCCAGCTCACCTTCGGGGGCCGGGGAGCTGTTTTTT. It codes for CASSPSGAGELFF. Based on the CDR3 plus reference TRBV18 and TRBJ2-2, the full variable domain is NAGVMQNPRHLVRRRGQEARLRCSPMKGHSHVYWYRQLPEEGLKFMVYLQKENIIDESGMPKERFSAEFPKEGPSILRIQQVVRGDSAAYFCASSPSGAGELFFGEGSRLTVL.

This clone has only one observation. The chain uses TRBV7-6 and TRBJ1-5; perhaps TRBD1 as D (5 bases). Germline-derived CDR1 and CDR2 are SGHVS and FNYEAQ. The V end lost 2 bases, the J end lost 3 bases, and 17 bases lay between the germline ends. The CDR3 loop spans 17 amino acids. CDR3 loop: CASSLWPRGPPNQPQHF. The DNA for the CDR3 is TGTGCCAGCAGCTTATGGCCGAGGGGACCTCCCAATCAGCCCCAGCATTTT. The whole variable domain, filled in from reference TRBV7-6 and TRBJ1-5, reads GAGVSQSPRYKVTKRGQDVALRCDPISGHVSLYWYRQALGQGPEFLTYFNYEAQQDKSGLPNDRFSAERPEGSISTLTIQRTEQRDSAMYRCASSLWPRGPPNQPQHFGDGTRLSIL.

Here the CDR3 DNA reads TGTGCCAGCAGTTCCCCCGGGGGGAACACTGAAGCTTTCTTT. The encoded protein is CASSSPGGNTEAFF. The chain carries TRBV6-5 and TRBJ1-1, with a weak D call TRBD1 (5 bases). V was pared by 4 bases and J by 1 base, with 10 bases between. The CDR3 extends over 14 amino acids. Germline V gene data show CDR1 as MNHEY and CDR2 as SVGAGI.

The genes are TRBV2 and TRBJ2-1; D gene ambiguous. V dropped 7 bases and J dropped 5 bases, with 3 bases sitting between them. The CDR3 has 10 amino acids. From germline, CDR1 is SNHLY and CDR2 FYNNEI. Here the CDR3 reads CASNDNEQFF. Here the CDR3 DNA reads TGTGCCAGCAATGACAATGAGCAGTTCTTC.

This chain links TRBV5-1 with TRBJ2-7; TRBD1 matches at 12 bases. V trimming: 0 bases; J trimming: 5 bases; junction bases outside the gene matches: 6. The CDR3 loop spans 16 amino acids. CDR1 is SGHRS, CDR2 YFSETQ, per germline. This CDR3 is CASSLAPGQGADEQYF. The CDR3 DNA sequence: TGCGCCAGCAGCTTGGCCCCGGGACAGGGGGCTGACGAGCAGTACTTC. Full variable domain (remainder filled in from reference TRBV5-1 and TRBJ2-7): KAGVTQTPRYLIKTRGQQVTLSCSPISGHRSVSWYQQTPGQGLQFLFEYFSETQRNKGNFPGRFSGRQFSNSRSEMNVSTLELGDSALYLCASSLAPGQGADEQYFGPGTRLTVT.

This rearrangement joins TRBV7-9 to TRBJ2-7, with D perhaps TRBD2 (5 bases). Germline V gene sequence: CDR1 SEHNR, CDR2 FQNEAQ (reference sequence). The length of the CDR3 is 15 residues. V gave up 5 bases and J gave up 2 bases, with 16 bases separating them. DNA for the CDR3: TGTGCCAGCAGCCAAAGACGGACTGAAACCTACGAGCAGTACTTC. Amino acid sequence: CASSQRRTETYEQYF.

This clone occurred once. The CDR3 region has the DNA TGCGCCAGCAGCGGGGGACAGGGTCTGGGCGAGCAGTACTTC. Protein: CASSGGQGLGEQYF. The chain is built from TRBV5-1 and TRBJ2-7, with 9 bases identical to TRBD1. Unmatched junction bases numbered 8, after V lost 4 bases and J lost 6 bases. CDR1 and CDR2 (germline): SGHRS, YFSETQ. CDR3 size: 14 residues.

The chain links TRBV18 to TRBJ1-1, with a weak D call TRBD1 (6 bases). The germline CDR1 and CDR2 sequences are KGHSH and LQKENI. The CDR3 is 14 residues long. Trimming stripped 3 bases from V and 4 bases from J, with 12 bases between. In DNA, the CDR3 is TGTGCCAGCTCACCGAACAGGGTCAGCACTGAAGCTTTCTTT. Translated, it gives CASSPNRVSTEAFF.

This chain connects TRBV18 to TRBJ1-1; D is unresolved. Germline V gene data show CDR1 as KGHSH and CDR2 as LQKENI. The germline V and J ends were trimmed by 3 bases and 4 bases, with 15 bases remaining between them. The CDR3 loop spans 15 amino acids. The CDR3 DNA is TGTGCCAGCTCACCCCAGTTCCACCTGGGCACTGAAGCTTTCTTT. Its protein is CASSPQFHLGTEAFF.

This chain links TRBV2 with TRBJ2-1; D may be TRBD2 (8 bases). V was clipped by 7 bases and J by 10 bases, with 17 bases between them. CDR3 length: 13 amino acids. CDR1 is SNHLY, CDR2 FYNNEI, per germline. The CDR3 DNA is TGTGCCAGCAAGACAGGGACTAGTCAAGAGCAGTTCTTC. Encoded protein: CASKTGTSQEQFF.

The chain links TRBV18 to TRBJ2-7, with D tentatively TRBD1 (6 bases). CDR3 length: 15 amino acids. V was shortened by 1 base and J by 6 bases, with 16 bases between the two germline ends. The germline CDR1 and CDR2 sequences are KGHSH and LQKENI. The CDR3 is CASSPRLVQGLEQYF. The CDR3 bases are TGTGCCAGCTCACCACGCCTGGTGCAGGGGCTCGAGCAGTACTTC.

The CDR3 nucleotides read TGCGCCAGCAGCCAAGATTGGCAGGGGGTTATCGGGGGCAATCAGCCCCAGCATTTT. Translated, it gives CASSQDWQGVIGGNQPQHF. The chain has TRBV4-3 and TRBJ1-5; 7 bases line up with TRBD1. This CDR3 comprises 19 residues. CDR1 and CDR2 (germline): LGHNA, YSLEER. The junction had 13 bases not matched to a gene; V was cut back by 0 bases and J by 2 bases.

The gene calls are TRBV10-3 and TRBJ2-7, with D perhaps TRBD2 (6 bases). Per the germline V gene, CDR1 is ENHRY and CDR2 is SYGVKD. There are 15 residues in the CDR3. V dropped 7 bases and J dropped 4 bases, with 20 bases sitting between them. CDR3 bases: TGTGCCATCACCGCGGGGCCCATCCCACAATACGAGCAGTACTTC. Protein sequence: CAITAGPIPQYEQYF.

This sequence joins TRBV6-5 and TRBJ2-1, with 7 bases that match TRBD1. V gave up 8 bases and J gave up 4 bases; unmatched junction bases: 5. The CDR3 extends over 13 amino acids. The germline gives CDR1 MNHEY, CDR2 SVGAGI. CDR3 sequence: CASAPGQYNEQFF. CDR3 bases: TGTGCCAGCGCCCCGGGACAGTACAATGAGCAGTTCTTC.

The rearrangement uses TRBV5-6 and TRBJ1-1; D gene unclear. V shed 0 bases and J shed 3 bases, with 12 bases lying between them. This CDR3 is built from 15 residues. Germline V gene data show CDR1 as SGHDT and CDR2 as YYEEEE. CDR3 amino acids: CASSLVTRRYTEAFF. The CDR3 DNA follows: TGTGCCAGCAGCTTGGTTACGAGGCGGTACACTGAAGCTTTCTTT.

CDR3 coding DNA: TGTGCCAGCAGCCAAGGGGCAAAGAGGGGGACCCAGTACTTC. Protein sequence: CASSQGAKRGTQYF. The J gene is TRBJ2-5, the V gene TRBV6-5; D possibly matches TRBD1 or TRBD2 (5 bases each). This CDR3 is built from 14 residues. From germline, CDR1 is MNHEY and CDR2 SVGAGI. Trimming pared 6 bases from V and 7 bases from J, leaving 18 bases between.

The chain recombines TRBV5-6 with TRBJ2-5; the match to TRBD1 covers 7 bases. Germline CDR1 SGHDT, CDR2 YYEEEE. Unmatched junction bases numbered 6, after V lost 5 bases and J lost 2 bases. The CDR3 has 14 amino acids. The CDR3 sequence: CASRGTALQETQYF. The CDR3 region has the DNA TGTGCCAGCAGGGGGACAGCCCTTCAAGAGACCCAGTACTTC.

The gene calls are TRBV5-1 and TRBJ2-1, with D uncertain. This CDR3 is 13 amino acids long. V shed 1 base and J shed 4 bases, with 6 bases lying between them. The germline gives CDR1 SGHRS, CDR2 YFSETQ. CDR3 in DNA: TGCGCCAGCAGCTTGCTAGAGTACAATGAGCAGTTCTTC. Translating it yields CASSLLEYNEQFF.

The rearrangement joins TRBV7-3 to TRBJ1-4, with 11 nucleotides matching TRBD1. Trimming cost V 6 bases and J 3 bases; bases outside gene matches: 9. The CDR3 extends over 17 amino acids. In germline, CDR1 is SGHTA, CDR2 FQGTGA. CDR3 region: CASRMGQGVLSNEKLFF. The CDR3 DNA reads TGTGCCAGCAGGATGGGACAGGGGGTTTTATCTAATGAAAAACTGTTTTTT.